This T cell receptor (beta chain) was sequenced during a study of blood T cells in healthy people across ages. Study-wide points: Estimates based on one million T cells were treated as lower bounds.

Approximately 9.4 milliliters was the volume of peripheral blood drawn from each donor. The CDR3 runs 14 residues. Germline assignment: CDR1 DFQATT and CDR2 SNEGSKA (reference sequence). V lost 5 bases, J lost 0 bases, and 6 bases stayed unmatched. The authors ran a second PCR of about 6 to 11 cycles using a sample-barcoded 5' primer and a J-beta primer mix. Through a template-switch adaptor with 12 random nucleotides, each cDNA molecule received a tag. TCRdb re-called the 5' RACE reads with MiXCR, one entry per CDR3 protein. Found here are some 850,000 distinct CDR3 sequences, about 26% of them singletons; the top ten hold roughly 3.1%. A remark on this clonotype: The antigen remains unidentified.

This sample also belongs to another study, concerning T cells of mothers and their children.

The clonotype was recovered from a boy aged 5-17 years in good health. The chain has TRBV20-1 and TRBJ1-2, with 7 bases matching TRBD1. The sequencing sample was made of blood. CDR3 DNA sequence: TGCAGTGCTCCCGGACAGGCGTCTAACTATGGCTACACCTTC. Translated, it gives CSAPGQASNYGYTF.